The source of this T cell receptor (beta chain) is a study of cytomegalovirus exposure and HLA in healthy donors. PCR involved 60 Vbeta and 13 Jbeta primers. The assay was immunoSEQ multiplex PCR, and TCRdb's table has in-frame clones only and misses some. The sample has around 110,000 clones; roughly three quarters are singletons. With V trimmed by 4 bases and J by 2 bases, 3 bases remained unmatched. Per germline, CDR1 MGHDK and CDR2 SYGVNS. CDR3 length: 14 amino acids. The genes are TRBV25-1 and TRBJ2-7, with 9 bases fitting TRBD1. This TCR derives from a woman in her late teens or twenties in good health and CMV-seronegative. Sequences were obtained from PBMCs. CDR3 in amino acids: CASSVRDRAYEQYF. In DNA form, the CDR3 reads TGTGCCAGCAGTGTCCGGGACAGGGCCTACGAGCAGTACTTC.